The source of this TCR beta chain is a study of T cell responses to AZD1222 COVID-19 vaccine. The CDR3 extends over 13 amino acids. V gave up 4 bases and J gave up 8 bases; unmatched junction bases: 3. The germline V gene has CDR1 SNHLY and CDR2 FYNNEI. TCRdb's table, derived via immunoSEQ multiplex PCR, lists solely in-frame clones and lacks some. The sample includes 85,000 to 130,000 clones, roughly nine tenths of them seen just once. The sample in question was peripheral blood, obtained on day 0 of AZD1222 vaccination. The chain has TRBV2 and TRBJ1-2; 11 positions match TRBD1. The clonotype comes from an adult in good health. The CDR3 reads CASSGTGGGGYTF. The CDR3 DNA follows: TGTGCCAGCAGTGGGACAGGGGGCGGAGGCTACACCTTC.